The 22 T cell receptor beta chains reported below all come from one sample, sequenced in a study of blood T cells in healthy people across ages. Combining a sample-barcoded 5' primer with a J-beta primer mix, a second PCR ran for about 6 to 11 cycles. TCRdb ran MiXCR on the 5' RACE reads and lists one entry per CDR3 protein. This table has about 730,000 distinct CDR3 sequences, around 46% appearing once. The sequencing sample was made of blood. Receptor source: a woman between 55 and 75 years old in good health.

The V call is TRBV27, the J call TRBJ1-5, with D maybe TRBD1 (6 bases). The CDR3 loop spans 17 amino acids. With 8 bases removed from V and 1 base from J, the gap between germline ends came to 21 bases. Germline loops: CDR1 MNHEY, CDR2 SMNVEV (reference sequence). The chain's CDR3 is CASCYRWDIGSNQPQHF. In nucleotides, the CDR3 is TGTGCCAGCTGCTACCGGTGGGACATAGGCAGCAATCAGCCCCAGCATTTT.

Regarding this clonotype: A much larger clone differs by one base, so this may be a read error. The chain is built from TRBV9 and TRBJ2-1, with D perhaps TRBD1 or TRBD2 (6 bases each). Looked up from germline, CDR1 is SGDLS and CDR2 is YYNGEE. CDR3 length equals 12 residues. The V end lost 2 bases, the J end lost 12 bases, and 12 bases lay between the germline ends. CDR3 loop: CASSVVRGPQFF. CDR3 DNA sequence: TGTGCCAGCAGCGTCGTTCGGGGGCCGCAGTTCTTC.

The V gene is TRBV12-5, the J gene TRBJ2-5; possible D gene TRBD1, 5 bases. The last part of the DNA fits TRBJ2-7 better; the J call may be wrong. CDR1 and CDR2 from the germline V gene are LGHNT and FRNRAP. The CDR3 spans 15 residues. CDR3 bases: TGTGCTAGTGGTCGGACGGACACGGTGCTCTACGAGCAGTACTTC. Protein sequence: CASGRTDTVLYEQYF.

V usage is TRBV6-5 and J usage is TRBJ1-1, with a possible D match to TRBD1 (5 bases). The germline CDR1 and CDR2 sequences are MNHEY and SVGAGI. V shed 3 bases and J shed 7 bases, with 15 bases lying between them. There are 14 residues in the CDR3. CDR3 in amino acids: CASSYNGGEGEAFF. CDR3 nucleotides: TGTGCCAGCAGTTATAACGGGGGGGAGGGTGAAGCTTTCTTT.

The genes are TRBV6-5 and TRBJ2-7; 12 bases are shared with TRBD2. The CDR3 spans 15 residues. Germline loops: CDR1 MNHEY, CDR2 SVGAGI. V was clipped by 6 bases and J by 3 bases; unmatched bases: 6. In nucleotides, the CDR3 is TGTGCCAGCAGCCTACGACTAGCGGGGGACTACGAGCAGTACTTC. Protein product: CASSLRLAGDYEQYF.

The gene calls are TRBV20-1 and TRBJ1-1; weak D call: TRBD1 (6 bases). V lost 6 bases and J 1 base, leaving 18 bases between the germline ends. CDR3 length: 15 residues. CDR1 and CDR2 (germline): DFQATT, SNEGSKA (reference sequence). CDR3 amino acids: CSAERGGGTNTEAFF. The CDR3 coding sequence is TGCAGTGCCGAGAGAGGGGGGGGGACGAACACTGAAGCTTTCTTT.

There are a few counts of this clonotype. V gene TRBV10-2 combines with J gene TRBJ2-1; no clear D. Per the germline V gene, CDR1 is WSHSY and CDR2 is SAAADI. The CDR3 covers 13 residues. The V end lost 1 base, the J end lost 7 bases, and 8 bases lay between the germline ends. The CDR3 nucleotides are TGCGCCAGCAGTGAGTATCAGCTTAATGAGCAGTTCTTC. This gives the protein CASSEYQLNEQFF.

The chain employs TRBV29-1 and TRBJ1-2, with a possible D match to TRBD1 (6 bases). There are 12 residues in the CDR3. The V and J ends lost 3 bases and 8 bases respectively, with 13 bases between them. The germline V gene encodes CDR1 SQVTM and CDR2 ANQGSEA. CDR3 residues: CSVDTGMLGYTF. The CDR3, as DNA: TGCAGCGTTGATACAGGGATGTTGGGCTACACCTTC.

The gene calls are TRBV12-3 or TRBV12-4 and TRBJ2-3, with 8 bases aligning to TRBD1. V dropped 4 bases and J dropped 7; count of bases not matched to a gene: 4. This CDR3 comprises 13 residues. The CDR3 sequence: CASSWTGRNTQYF. CDR3 coding DNA: TGTGCCAGCAGTTGGACAGGGAGGAATACGCAGTATTTT.

This clonotype was seen at least ten times. This chain uses TRBV24-1 with TRBJ2-3, with D possibly matching TRBD2 (6 bases). V dropped 3 bases and J dropped 10 bases, with 10 bases sitting between them. The CDR3 runs 12 residues. CDR1 is KGHDR and CDR2 is SFDVKD in the germline V gene. CDR3 bases: TGTGCCACCAGTGATGCCGGGGGTGCGCAGTATTTT. Amino acids: CATSDAGGAQYF.

As for this clonotype: Lacking the conserved final phenylalanine or tryptophan, this CDR3 likely reflects a read error. The rearrangement uses TRBV5-1 and TRBJ2-5; 8 nucleotides agree with TRBD2. The DNA end favors TRBJ2-7, so the J call may be wrong. Germline V gene lookup returns CDR1 SGHRS and CDR2 YFSETQ. This CDR3 spans 13 amino acids. The chain's CDR3 is CASSNSGNGEQYY. In DNA, the CDR3 is TGCGCCAGCAGCAATAGCGGGAATGGCGAGCAGTACTAC.

V gene TRBV6-2 or TRBV6-3 combines with J gene TRBJ1-2; D gene ambiguous. This CDR3 has 14 amino acids. The germline V gene encodes CDR1 MNHEY and CDR2 SVGEGT. V lost 7 bases to trimming and J lost 2 bases, with 14 bases between them. The CDR3 coding sequence is TGTGCCAGCACCGAACTGAGAGGGAACTATGGCTACACCTTC. Its translation: CASTELRGNYGYTF.

The chain employs TRBV20-1 and TRBJ1-1, with 7 bases fitting TRBD1. Trimming cost V 2 bases and J 4 bases; bases outside gene matches: 4. Germline V gene sequence: CDR1 DFQATT, CDR2 SNEGSKA (reference sequence). The CDR3 is 13 amino acids. DNA of the CDR3: TGCAGTGCTAGAACCTACAGGGGCACTGAAGCTTTCTTT. It codes for CSARTYRGTEAFF.

The chain couples TRBV5-1 to TRBJ2-5; D gene unclear. The closer fit of TRBJ2-7 to the DNA end suggests the J call may be wrong. The CDR3 extends over 13 amino acids. Germline values: CDR1 SGHRS, CDR2 YFSETQ. The CDR3 DNA sequence: TGCGCCAGCAGCTTGGAGGCCTCGGGCGAGCAGTACTTC. Translating it yields CASSLEASGEQYF.

Many counts were recorded for this clonotype. The chain is built from TRBV9 and TRBJ1-5; D gene unclear. Deletions cut 0 bases from V and 1 base from J, with 5 bases between. Germline assignment: CDR1 SGDLS and CDR2 YYNGEE. This CDR3 has 14 residues. The CDR3 spells CASSVDGSNQPQHF. CDR3 DNA: TGTGCCAGCAGCGTAGACGGAAGCAATCAGCCCCAGCATTTT.

The V gene is TRBV20-1, the J gene TRBJ1-1, with 7 bases fitting TRBD1. Germline CDR1 is DFQATT and CDR2 is SNEGSKA (reference sequence). V shed 5 bases and J 2 bases; nucleotides not matched to a gene: 8. The CDR3 extends over 14 amino acids. CDR3 sequence: CSAGRQGHNTEAFF. The CDR3 nucleotides are TGCAGTGCTGGAAGACAGGGTCACAACACTGAAGCTTTCTTT.

The chain links TRBV18 to TRBJ1-5; D gene uncertain. Germline V gene lookup returns CDR1 KGHSH and CDR2 LQKENI. The CDR3 length is 15 residues. V lost 3 bases and J 5 bases, leaving 14 bases between the germline ends. This CDR3 is CASSPQRVEDQPQHF. The CDR3 DNA is TGTGCCAGCTCACCGCAGAGGGTGGAGGATCAGCCCCAGCATTTT.

V usage is TRBV28 and J usage is TRBJ1-4, with D maybe TRBD1 (5 bases). The germline gives CDR1 MDHEN, CDR2 SYDVKM. Trimming removed 6 bases at V and 3 bases at J, with 11 bases between. The length of the CDR3 is 14 residues. The chain's CDR3 is CASSRVGANEKLFF. The CDR3 DNA reads as TGTGCCAGCAGCCGGGTAGGGGCTAATGAAAAACTGTTTTTT.

V usage is TRBV10-3 and J usage is TRBJ1-1; D unclear. The CDR3 runs to 16 residues. Germline CDR1 ENHRY, CDR2 SYGVKD. The ends were cut back, 4 bases at V and 1 base at J, with 16 bases in the middle. Here the CDR3 reads CAISGAGSPGNTEAFF. In nucleotides, the CDR3 is TGTGCCATCAGTGGAGCCGGGTCGCCTGGGAACACTGAAGCTTTCTTT.

This clonotype turned up a few times. V is TRBV10-3 and J is TRBJ2-3; 9 bases agree with TRBD2. This CDR3 spans 14 amino acids. The germline V gene encodes CDR1 ENHRY and CDR2 SYGVKD. J was trimmed by 5 bases and V by 4 bases; bases with no gene match: 4. This chain's CDR3 is CAISGTSEGDTQYF. DNA for the CDR3: TGTGCCATCAGTGGGACTAGCGAAGGAGATACGCAGTATTTT.

The rearrangement joins TRBV6-2 or TRBV6-3 to TRBJ2-5; perhaps TRBD1 as D (6 bases). The CDR3 has 15 amino acids. Per germline, CDR1 MNHEY and CDR2 SVGEGT. Trimming stripped 2 bases from V and 11 bases from J, with 21 bases between. CDR3 in DNA: TGTGCCAGCAGTTACGGGCAGCAATGGGACAATGAGCAGTACTTC. Protein product: CASSYGQQWDNEQYF.

J is TRBJ1-4 and V is TRBV12-5; tentatively, D is TRBD1 (5 bases). V gave up 5 bases and J gave up 7 bases, with 14 bases separating them. Germline lookup yields CDR1 LGHNT and CDR2 FRNRAP. The CDR3 loop spans 14 amino acids. The CDR3 sequence is CASGRGGGGEKLFF. In DNA, the CDR3 is TGTGCTAGTGGTAGAGGCGGGGGAGGTGAAAAACTGTTTTTT.